The 17 T cell receptor beta chains below come from one sample, sequenced in a study of tumor and adjacent non-tumor tissue in lung cancer. The template was RNA from unsorted bulk tissue. Three rounds of nested PCR, following a modified ARM-PCR protocol, produced the TCRbeta library. From the multiplex PCR reads, TCRdb called clonotypes with MiXCR, one entry per CDR3 protein. The sample shows some 100,000 distinct CDR3 sequences, 75% of them seen only once. The specimen sequenced was lung tumor tissue. These receptors were taken from a woman aged 55-70 years with non-small cell lung cancer.

The chain's CDR3 is CARGLGRRVETQYF. Here the CDR3 DNA reads TGTGCCAGAGGCTTAGGTCGCAGGGTAGAGACCCAGTACTTC. The chain recombines TRBV11-2 with TRBJ2-5, with D tentatively TRBD1 (5 bases). V shed 9 bases and J shed 4 bases, with 18 bases lying between them. CDR1 is SGHAT and CDR2 is FQNNGV in the germline V gene. CDR3 size: 14 residues.

In regard to this clonotype: Its ends do not fully match the called genes, so a read error is possible. CDR3 loop: CASSATGTAADTQYF. The CDR3 DNA reads as TGTGCTAGCAGCGCCACCGGGACGGCCGCAGACACGCAGTATTTT. The chain is built from TRBV11-2 and TRBJ2-3; tentatively, D is TRBD1 or TRBD2 (5 bases each). The germline V gene has CDR1 SGHAT and CDR2 FQNNGV. There are 15 residues in the CDR3. The full variable domain, completed using reference TRBV11-2 and TRBJ2-3, is EAGVAQSPRYKIIEKRQSVAFWCNPISGHATLYWYQQILGQGPKLLIQFQNNGVVDDSQLPKDRFSAERLKGVDSTLKIQPAKLEDSAVYLCASSATGTAADTQYFGPGTRLTVL.

The J gene is TRBJ2-5, the V gene TRBV12-5; 14 bases match TRBD2. The CDR3 extends over 19 amino acids. Looked up from germline, CDR1 is LGHNT and CDR2 is FRNRAP. Trimming removed 3 bases from V and 0 bases from J; junction bases left unmatched: 9. The CDR3 DNA is TGTGCTAGTGGTTTAGGTAGGACTAGCGGGGGGCAAAACCAAGAGACCCAGTACTTC. Amino acids: CASGLGRTSGGQNQETQYF.

Concerning this clonotype: A read error may produce the germline difference seen at one junction end. The chain uses TRBV5-6 and TRBJ1-5; D is possibly TRBD1 (5 bases). Germline loops: CDR1 SGHDT, CDR2 YYEEEE. The CDR3 totals 17 residues. The CDR3 bases are TGTGCCAGCAGCTTAAACCCTGGCGAGGGGCTAAATCAGCCCCGGCATTTT. Its translation is CASSLNPGEGLNQPRHF. Combining the CDR3 with reference TRBV5-6 and TRBJ1-5 gives the whole variable domain DAGVTQSPTHLIKTRGQQVTLRCSPKSGHDTVSWYQQALGQGPQFIFQYYEEEERQRGNFPDRFSGHQFPNYSSELNVNALLLGDSALYLCASSLNPGEGLNQPRHFGDGTRLSIL.

With regard to this clonotype: As the CDR3 is not closed by the conserved phenylalanine or tryptophan, this likely results from a read error. Because the CDR3's place on the DNA is in doubt, the DNA is left out and the CDR3 is given as listed by TCRdb. The CDR3 sequence is CSVRGSWDEHFL. V and J are TRBV20-1 and TRBJ2-1; TRBD1, as called in the table, went unchecked against the DNA. In germline, CDR1 is DFQATT, CDR2 SNEGSKA (reference sequence). Both ends counted, the CDR3 spans 12 residues.

About this clonotype: Just one base apart from a much larger clone, this may be a read error. The rearrangement uses TRBV6-1 and TRBJ1-5, with no clear D. In germline, CDR1 is MNHNS, CDR2 SASEGT. V was cut by 5 bases and J by 7 bases, with 12 bases left in between. This CDR3 spans 13 amino acids. The CDR3: CASSQYLAQPQHF. The CDR3 DNA sequence: TGTGCCAGCAGTCAGTACCTCGCGCAGCCCCAGCATTTT.

Comments on this clonotype: The junction shows a germline mismatch at one end, possibly a read error. This chain joins TRBV29-1 and TRBJ2-5; unclear D gene. The CDR3 length is 14 residues. Germline values: CDR1 SQVTM, CDR2 ANQGSEA. The CDR3 region has the DNA TGCAGCGTTGTACTGCCAGCGCGCCAAGGGACCCAGTACTTC. Protein sequence: CSVVLPARQGTQYF.

This chain joins TRBV11-3 and TRBJ2-7; 10 nucleotides agree with TRBD1. The CDR3 covers 16 residues. Per germline, CDR1 SGHNT and CDR2 YENEEA. The CDR3 sequence: CANSLSPGQGRHEQYF. The DNA for the CDR3 is TGTGCTAACAGCTTATCTCCGGGACAGGGGAGGCACGAGCAGTACTTC.

The chain combines TRBV28 with TRBJ1-2; maybe TRBD1 (5 bases). Germline loops: CDR1 MDHEN, CDR2 SYDVKM. The CDR3 spans 13 residues. V was pared by 3 bases and J by 8 bases, with 13 bases between. The CDR3 sequence: CASSLGRERGYTF. DNA of the CDR3: TGTGCCAGCAGTTTGGGCAGGGAGCGCGGCTACACCTTC.

This clonotype was detected once. The gene calls are TRBV6-1 and TRBJ2-2; D not resolved. The CDR3 loop spans 14 amino acids. The V end lost 6 bases, the J end lost 10 bases, and 18 bases lay between the germline ends. Germline V gene lookup returns CDR1 MNHNS and CDR2 SASEGT. The CDR3 DNA reads as TGTGCCAGCAGGATGGGCCCAATGGTCGCGGAGCTGTTTTTT. Translated: CASRMGPMVAELFF.

A note on this clonotype: An end of the junction does not agree with germline; a read error may underlie this. This chain connects TRBV4-1 to TRBJ1-2; maybe TRBD1 (5 bases). The germline V gene has CDR1 MGHRA and CDR2 YSYEKL. The CDR3 is 17 amino acids. This chain's CDR3 is CARSHESRIGAYYGYTF. The CDR3 DNA sequence: TGCGCCAGAAGCCACGAATCTAGGATAGGGGCCTATTATGGTTACACCTTC.

With regard to this clonotype: One end of the junction varies from germline; a read error may be responsible. J is TRBJ1-4 and V is TRBV4-3; D ambiguous. This CDR3 has 16 amino acids. CDR1 LGHNA and CDR2 YSLEER come from the germline V gene. The CDR3 here is CASSQDWSPKKEKLFF. CDR3 DNA: TGCGCCAGCAGCCAAGATTGGTCCCCGAAAAAAGAAAAACTCTTTTTT.

The V call is TRBV11-1, the J call TRBJ2-5; the match to TRBD1 covers 8 bases. The junction had 15 bases not matched to a gene; V was cut back by 3 bases and J by 3 bases. CDR1 is SGHAT and CDR2 is FQDESV in the germline V gene (reference sequence). The CDR3 has 18 amino acids. CDR3 DNA sequence: TGTGCCAGCAGCTTGCCGATGGGAGTACAGGGGGATGAAGAGACCCAGTACTTC. Residues: CASSLPMGVQGDEETQYF.

This clonotype appeared once. This may stem from a read error, because a much larger clone lies one nucleotide away. The chain combines TRBV12-3 or TRBV12-4 with TRBJ2-3; 9 bases fit TRBD1. This CDR3 has 14 amino acids. The CDR3 sequence: CASSRDRVTDTQCF. In nucleotides, the CDR3 is TGTGCCAGCAGTCGGGACAGGGTCACAGATACGCAGTGTTTT.

This clonotype was picked up many times. The CDR3 loop reads CSARVATGHTGELFF. The CDR3 bases are TGCAGTGCTAGAGTGGCGACAGGGCACACCGGGGAGCTGTTTTTT. The chain links TRBV20-1 to TRBJ2-2, with 7 bases matching TRBD1. V was clipped by 1 base and J by 3 bases; unmatched bases: 5. This CDR3 is built from 15 residues. The germline V gene encodes CDR1 DFQATT and CDR2 SNEGSKA (reference sequence).

On this clonotype: At one boundary the junction diverges from the germline segment, which might be a read error. V gene TRBV12-3 or TRBV12-4 combines with J gene TRBJ2-1, with a possible D match to TRBD1 (6 bases). The CDR3 covers 12 residues. CDR3 DNA: TGTGCTAGCAGACGGGACAAGGATGAGCAGTTCTTC. This gives the protein CASRRDKDEQFF.

As for this clonotype: A single base separates this from a much larger clone, so it may be a read error. This chain connects TRBV6-2 or TRBV6-3 to TRBJ2-1, with 7 bases identical to TRBD1. The CDR3 extends over 15 amino acids. Germline CDR1 is MNHEY and CDR2 is SVGEGT. The DNA of the CDR3 is TGTGCCAGCAGTTACGATGACAGGGCAGTCAATAAGCAGTTCTTC. Translated, it gives CASSYDDRAVNKQFF.